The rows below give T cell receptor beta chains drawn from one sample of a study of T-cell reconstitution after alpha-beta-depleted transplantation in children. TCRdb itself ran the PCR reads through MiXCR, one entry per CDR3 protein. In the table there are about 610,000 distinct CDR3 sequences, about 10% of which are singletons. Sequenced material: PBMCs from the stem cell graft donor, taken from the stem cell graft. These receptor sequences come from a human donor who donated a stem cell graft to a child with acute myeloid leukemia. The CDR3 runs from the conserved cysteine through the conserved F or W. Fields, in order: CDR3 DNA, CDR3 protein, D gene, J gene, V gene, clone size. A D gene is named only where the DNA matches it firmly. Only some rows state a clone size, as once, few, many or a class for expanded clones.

DNA: TGTGCCAGCAGGACCGGGACTAGCGGGTTTTACGAGCAGTACTTC
CDR3: CASRTGTSGFYEQYF
D: TRBD2
J: TRBJ2-7
V: TRBV12-3/TRBV12-4
size: few

DNA: TGCAGTGCCCAAGCGGGCGGGGAGGAGACCCAGTACTTC
CDR3: CSAQAGGEETQYF
D: NA
J: TRBJ2-5
V: TRBV20-1
size: NA

DNA: TGTGCCAGCAGTGGCGTTGGGGGGTCCGGGCAGTTCTTC
CDR3: CASSGVGGSGQFF
D: NA
J: TRBJ2-1
V: TRBV6-2/TRBV6-3
size: NA

DNA: TGCAGTGCTAGTGGGAGGAGCTCCTACAATGAGCAGTTCTTC
CDR3: CSASGRSSYNEQFF
D: NA
J: TRBJ2-1
V: TRBV20-1
size: many

DNA: TGCAGCGTTGAAGATCAGTCAGGGTTGGTCATGAACACTGAAGCTTTCTTT
CDR3: CSVEDQSGLVMNTEAFF
D: NA
J: TRBJ1-1
V: TRBV29-1
size: many

DNA: TGCGCCAGCAGCTTGAGGGGTTCAGGGGGCTACGAGCAGTACTTC
CDR3: CASSLRGSGGYEQYF
D: TRBD1
J: TRBJ2-7
V: TRBV5-1
size: few

DNA: TGTGCCATCAGGAAACAGGGTACCCAAGAGACCCAGTACTTC
CDR3: CAIRKQGTQETQYF
D: NA
J: TRBJ2-5
V: TRBV10-3
size: many

DNA: TGTGCCAGCTCACCAAGGGGGAGAGAAACTGAAGCTTTCTTT
CDR3: CASSPRGRETEAFF
D: NA
J: TRBJ1-1
V: TRBV18
size: NA

DNA: TGTGCTAGTGGTTTGGGGCAGGGGCTCGGCAATGAGCAGTTCTTC
CDR3: CASGLGQGLGNEQFF
D: NA
J: TRBJ2-1
V: TRBV12-5
size: NA

DNA: TGCAGCGTGCCGGCGGCTAACTATGGCTACACCTTC
CDR3: CSVPAANYGYTF
D: NA
J: TRBJ1-2
V: TRBV29-1
size: NA

DNA: TGTGCCACCAGTGAACCGGGACAACTCTATGGCTACACCTTC
CDR3: CATSEPGQLYGYTF
D: NA
J: TRBJ1-2
V: TRBV24-1
size: few

DNA: TGTGCCAGCAGTTTTCCAGGGGGGGCGGAGACCCAGTACTTC
CDR3: CASSFPGGAETQYF
D: NA
J: TRBJ2-5
V: TRBV12-3/TRBV12-4
size: few

DNA: TGTGCCAGCAGCGTTGGAGTCCAAGAGACCCAGTACTTC
CDR3: CASSVGVQETQYF
D: NA
J: TRBJ2-5
V: TRBV9
size: once

DNA: TGCGCCAGCAGCTTGTACGGAGGGGACGGGGCCAACGTCCTGACTTTC
CDR3: CASSLYGGDGANVLTF
D: NA
J: TRBJ2-6
V: TRBV5-1
size: few

DNA: TGTGCCAGCAGAACTAGCGCAAACGGGGAGCTGTTTTTT
CDR3: CASRTSANGELFF
D: TRBD2
J: TRBJ2-2
V: TRBV6-4
size: NA

DNA: TGTGCCAGCAGCTTAATGTCCTCCTACAATGAGCAGTTCTTC
CDR3: CASSLMSSYNEQFF
D: NA
J: TRBJ2-1
V: TRBV7-3
size: many

DNA: TGTGCCAGCAGCTCCAGAATGAACACTGAAGCTTTCTTT
CDR3: CASSSRMNTEAFF
D: NA
J: TRBJ1-1
V: TRBV7-9
size: many

DNA: TGCAGTGCTAGAGATATTGCTAGCGCTGATGAGCAGTTCTTC
CDR3: CSARDIASADEQFF
D: NA
J: TRBJ2-1
V: TRBV20-1
size: many

DNA: TGCAGCGTTGTTGTGGGGGATACGCAGTATTTT
CDR3: CSVVVGDTQYF
D: NA
J: TRBJ2-3
V: TRBV29-1
size: many

DNA: TGCGCCAGCAGCGAAGGCCTACTGCGGGAGACCCAGTACTTC
CDR3: CASSEGLLRETQYF
D: NA
J: TRBJ2-5
V: TRBV5-1
size: NA

DNA: TGTGCCAGCAGCGCCGAGGGCGGGAGCCCCACAGATACGCAGTATTTT
CDR3: CASSAEGGSPTDTQYF
D: TRBD2
J: TRBJ2-3
V: TRBV9
size: few

DNA: TGCAGTGCTGTGACATCCCCTAGCAATCAGCCCCAGCATTTT
CDR3: CSAVTSPSNQPQHF
D: NA
J: TRBJ1-5
V: TRBV20-1
size: few

DNA: TGTGCCAGCACCGAGCGGGGTATCGGGGAGCAGTACTTC
CDR3: CASTERGIGEQYF
D: TRBD2
J: TRBJ2-7
V: TRBV2
size: NA

DNA: TGCAGCGTGCCCGGGACTAGCGGGGGAAGCTCCTACAATGAGCAGTTCTTC
CDR3: CSVPGTSGGSSYNEQFF
D: TRBD2
J: TRBJ2-1
V: TRBV29-1
size: NA

DNA: TGTGCCAGCAGCTTCTTCGGGACGGCGGGTCAGCCCCAGCATTTT
CDR3: CASSFFGTAGQPQHF
D: NA
J: TRBJ1-5
V: TRBV7-2
size: few

DNA: TGTGCCAGCTCACCACTTCCCCAGGAGGTTTCCTACGAGCAGTACTTC
CDR3: CASSPLPQEVSYEQYF
D: NA
J: TRBJ2-7
V: TRBV18
size: few

DNA: TGTGCCAGCTCGACTGTGGACCTTGGGTGGGATACGCAGTATTTT
CDR3: CASSTVDLGWDTQYF
D: NA
J: TRBJ2-3
V: TRBV28
size: NA

DNA: TGTGCCAGCAGCCCCTCCCCAGGGTCAGGGCAGCCCCAGCATTTT
CDR3: CASSPSPGSGQPQHF
D: NA
J: TRBJ1-5
V: TRBV3-1
size: NA

DNA: TGTGCCACCAGCCGGAGGACAGGCCTGAATCAGCCCCAGCATTTT
CDR3: CATSRRTGLNQPQHF
D: TRBD1
J: TRBJ1-5
V: TRBV15
size: NA

DNA: TGTGCCAGCAGCTCGCTGCCCTCCTACGAGCAGTACTTC
CDR3: CASSSLPSYEQYF
D: NA
J: TRBJ2-7
V: TRBV7-2
size: many

DNA: TGTGCCAGCCTACGAGCTTTCAGGGACACAGATACGCAGTATTTT
CDR3: CASLRAFRDTDTQYF
D: NA
J: TRBJ2-3
V: TRBV7-2
size: many

DNA: TGTGCCAGCAGCCCAGCCTCGGGGGGCGCGAATGAAGCTTTCTTT
CDR3: CASSPASGGANEAFF
D: NA
J: TRBJ1-1
V: TRBV4-2
size: few

DNA: TGTGCCAGCAGTAGTCGGGGTTACGCCTACGAGCAGTACTTC
CDR3: CASSSRGYAYEQYF
D: NA
J: TRBJ2-7
V: TRBV12-3/TRBV12-4
size: NA

DNA: TGTGCCACCTCCCTAACCCAACCTAGCGGTGGCGAGCAGTACTTC
CDR3: CATSLTQPSGGEQYF
D: TRBD2
J: TRBJ2-7
V: TRBV6-1
size: NA

DNA: TGTGCCAGCCTGAGGGACTCTGGGGCCAACGTCCTGACTTTC
CDR3: CASLRDSGANVLTF
D: NA
J: TRBJ2-6
V: TRBV2
size: NA

DNA: TGTGCCAGCAGCTTATGGGAGAGCTCCTACGAGCAGTACTTC
CDR3: CASSLWESSYEQYF
D: NA
J: TRBJ2-7
V: TRBV7-6
size: NA

DNA: TGCAGCGTTGTCCCCCGAGACACTAGTCTCTACGAGCAGTACTTC
CDR3: CSVVPRDTSLYEQYF
D: NA
J: TRBJ2-7
V: TRBV29-1
size: few

DNA: TGTGCCAGCAGGAATCTTGTATCCGAGAACTCTGGGGCCAACGTCCTGACTTTC
CDR3: CASRNLVSENSGANVLTF
D: NA
J: TRBJ2-6
V: TRBV21-1
size: many

DNA: TGTGCCAGCAGTGACATCGATACGCAGTATTTT
CDR3: CASSDIDTQYF
D: NA
J: TRBJ2-3
V: TRBV25-1
size: many

DNA: TGTGCCAGCAGCTTAACCCCTCGGGATGAGCAGTTCTTC
CDR3: CASSLTPRDEQFF
D: NA
J: TRBJ2-1
V: TRBV7-9
size: many

DNA: TGTGCCAGCAGCGCCGGGACTAGCGGGAGGGCCCTGGATGAGCAGTTCTTC
CDR3: CASSAGTSGRALDEQFF
D: TRBD2
J: TRBJ2-1
V: TRBV7-2
size: NA

DNA: TGCGCCAGCAGCCCCGTCGGGGAAGGCGGGAGGGCCAATGAGCAGTTCTTC
CDR3: CASSPVGEGGRANEQFF
D: TRBD2
J: TRBJ2-1
V: TRBV5-1
size: NA

DNA: TGTGCCAGCAGTGAAATCCTCACCCATGAGCAGTTCTTC
CDR3: CASSEILTHEQFF
D: NA
J: TRBJ2-1
V: TRBV25-1
size: NA

DNA: TGTGCCAGCAGCTTAAAACTAGCGCTTAGTGATGAGCAGTTCTTC
CDR3: CASSLKLALSDEQFF
D: TRBD2
J: TRBJ2-1
V: TRBV7-8
size: many

DNA: TGTGCCAGCAGCCCTCGGATGGGGGACGCCGAAGCTAACTATGGCTACACCTTC
CDR3: CASSPRMGDAEANYGYTF
D: NA
J: TRBJ1-2
V: TRBV4-2
size: NA

DNA: TGTGCCAGCAGCCAGACAGAGGGGAAACAGCCCCAGCATTTT
CDR3: CASSQTEGKQPQHF
D: NA
J: TRBJ1-5
V: TRBV5-5
size: few

DNA: TGTGCCAGCGTTCGATCCCCCGGGACCCCGATGGACGAGCAGTACTTC
CDR3: CASVRSPGTPMDEQYF
D: NA
J: TRBJ2-7
V: TRBV2
size: many

DNA: TGTGCCAGCAGTCCCCGTGGACTAGCGGGAGTAGGGCAGTTCTTC
CDR3: CASSPRGLAGVGQFF
D: TRBD2
J: TRBJ2-1
V: TRBV27
size: few

DNA: TGTGCCAGCAGCCAAGGCGCTCGTGACGAGCAGTACTTC
CDR3: CASSQGARDEQYF
D: NA
J: TRBJ2-7
V: TRBV3-1
size: many

DNA: TGTGCCAGCAGTTCAGAGAGCTACGAGCAGTACTTC
CDR3: CASSSESYEQYF
D: NA
J: TRBJ2-7
V: TRBV12-3/TRBV12-4
size: NA

DNA: TGTGCCACCAGTGATTTGTGGGGACTAGGGGCCCCCAATGAGCAGTTCTTC
CDR3: CATSDLWGLGAPNEQFF
D: TRBD2
J: TRBJ2-1
V: TRBV24-1
size: few

DNA: TGTGCCAGCAGCCCCTCTCCCCGAGGGAACACTGAAGCTTTCTTT
CDR3: CASSPSPRGNTEAFF
D: NA
J: TRBJ1-1
V: TRBV9
size: NA

DNA: TGCAGTGCTAGGGGGCGGGAGTCCTACTCCTACGAGCAGTACTTC
CDR3: CSARGRESYSYEQYF
D: TRBD2
J: TRBJ2-7
V: TRBV20-1
size: many

DNA: TGTGCCAGCAGTCCGACATTAGGAAACACCATATATTTT
CDR3: CASSPTLGNTIYF
D: NA
J: TRBJ1-3
V: TRBV25-1
size: many

DNA: TGTGCCAGCAGTCCATGGGGGGGAGCCTACGAGCAGTACTTC
CDR3: CASSPWGGAYEQYF
D: TRBD2
J: TRBJ2-7
V: TRBV28
size: NA